These 30 T cell receptor beta chains originate from one sample sequenced in a study of OX40 agonist ivuxolimab in advanced cancers. Generated by immunoSEQ multiplex PCR, the TCRdb table keeps only in-frame clones and is missing some. The sample carries tens of thousands of clones, around 90% recorded once. This sample comprised CD4+ or CD8+ T cells sorted from blood, obtained in a trial of the OX40 agonist ivuxolimab. All receptors come from an adult with an advanced solid tumor such as melanoma, head and neck, liver or kidney cancer.

The V call is TRBV11-3, the J call TRBJ2-1, with D tentatively TRBD2 (5 bases). Deletions cut 4 bases from V and 4 bases from J, with 8 bases between. The V gene's germline CDR1 is SGHNT and CDR2 YENEEA. The length of the CDR3 is 13 residues. CDR3 region: CASSSSGYNEQFF. The CDR3 region has the DNA TGTGCCAGCAGCTCCAGCGGTTACAATGAGCAGTTCTTC.

CDR3 sequence reads: CASSYSGLKNIQYF. CDR3 DNA: TGTGCCAGCAGTTACTCGGGACTGAAAAACATTCAGTACTTC. The chain has TRBV6-6 and TRBJ2-4, with D perhaps TRBD2 (6 bases). Germline lookup yields CDR1 MNHNY and CDR2 SVGAGI (reference sequence). The CDR3 has 14 residues. Trimming pared 0 bases from V and 4 bases from J, leaving 7 bases between.

This clone has just one count. The chain couples TRBV7-8 to TRBJ2-3; tentatively, D is TRBD1 (6 bases). Germline assignment: CDR1 SGHVS and CDR2 FQNEAQ. The CDR3 runs to 15 residues. V lost 3 bases, J lost 2 bases, and 12 bases lay in between. As DNA, the CDR3 is TGTGCCAGCAGCTTGGGTACAGGGATCACAGATACGCAGTATTTT. This gives the protein CASSLGTGITDTQYF.

The chain carries TRBV6-6 and TRBJ1-2, with D tentatively TRBD1 (6 bases). Looked up from germline, CDR1 is MNHNY and CDR2 is SVGAGI (reference sequence). Trimming took off 0 bases at V and 6 bases at J, with 11 bases between the two ends. The CDR3 extends over 14 amino acids. The CDR3 loop reads CASSYSGRGNGYTF. The CDR3 DNA reads TGTGCCAGCAGTTACTCGGGAAGGGGGAATGGCTACACCTTC.

This chain joins TRBV7-7 and TRBJ2-1; perhaps TRBD1 as D (5 bases). V was clipped by 10 bases and J by 8 bases, with 18 bases between them. The CDR3 consists of 13 residues. Germline lookup yields CDR1 SSHAT and CDR2 FNYEAQ (reference sequence). CDR3 sequence: CAIDPSGLDEQFF. The DNA of the CDR3 is TGTGCCATCGATCCTTCAGGGTTGGATGAGCAGTTCTTC.

This chain uses TRBV5-6 with TRBJ1-3; no firm D call. CDR3 length: 14 residues. Per germline, CDR1 SGHDT and CDR2 YYEEEE. Trimming removed 4 bases from V and 0 bases from J, with 8 bases in between. The CDR3 is CASSHGLSGNTIYF. CDR3 DNA sequence: TGTGCCAGCAGCCACGGACTCTCTGGAAACACCATATATTTT.

The chain links TRBV30 to TRBJ1-6; unclear D gene. Germline loops: CDR1 GTSNPN, CDR2 SVGIG (reference sequence). The CDR3 totals 15 residues. Trimming took off 0 bases at V and 0 bases at J, with 6 bases between the two ends. The CDR3 here is CAWSVQSSYNSPLHF. The CDR3 bases are TGTGCCTGGAGTGTACAGAGCTCCTATAATTCACCCCTCCACTTT.

The J gene is TRBJ2-7, the V gene TRBV19, with unresolved D. This CDR3 contains 14 residues. V was pared by 7 bases and J by 3 bases, with 16 bases between. CDR1 and CDR2 from the germline V gene are LNHDA and SQIVND (reference sequence). The CDR3 here is CASKAWTSSYEQYF. For the CDR3, the DNA is TGTGCCAGTAAGGCGTGGACGTCAAGCTACGAGCAGTACTTC.

The count of this clone is one. The genes are TRBV19 and TRBJ1-4; D gene ambiguous. CDR3 length equals 13 residues. Trimming removed 6 bases at V and 8 bases at J, with 13 bases between. CDR1 is LNHDA and CDR2 is SQIVND in the germline V gene (reference sequence). The CDR3 DNA is TGTGCCAGTAGGGTTCCGGCTGGCGAAAAACTGTTTTTT. Translation gives CASRVPAGEKLFF.

This rearrangement joins TRBV10-3 to TRBJ2-1; a weak D match, TRBD1 (6 bases). V gave up 4 bases and J gave up 4 bases, with 14 bases separating them. Germline assignment: CDR1 ENHRY and CDR2 SYGVKD. This CDR3 region has 15 residues. The CDR3 protein is CAISARGDVYNEQFF. The CDR3 nucleotides are TGTGCCATCAGTGCCAGGGGTGACGTATACAATGAGCAGTTCTTC.

This chain uses TRBV11-1 with TRBJ2-7; D gene uncertain. V was cut by 6 bases and J by 3 bases, with 15 bases left in between. Germline-derived CDR1 and CDR2 are SGHAT and FQDESV (reference sequence). The CDR3 loop spans 14 amino acids. CDR3 coding DNA: TGTGCCAGCAGTCGCACCGGGCCCAACTACGAGCAGTACTTC. The encoded protein is CASSRTGPNYEQYF.

The chain carries TRBV5-1 and TRBJ1-2; TRBD1 aligns across 8 bases. This CDR3 has 15 residues. Trimming took 8 bases from V and 5 from J; bases not matched to a gene: 14. Germline CDR1 SGHRS, CDR2 YFSETQ. The CDR3 protein is CASSSGQGGRYGYTF. The CDR3, as DNA: TGCGCCAGTTCTTCAGGACAGGGTGGACGGTATGGCTACACCTTC.

The chain employs TRBV6-1 and TRBJ1-3; no definite D call. V lost 2 bases to trimming and J lost 0 bases, with 11 bases between them. Germline V lookup: CDR1 MNHNS, CDR2 SASEGT. This CDR3 spans 16 amino acids. CDR3 in amino acids: CASSESRPDSGNTIYF. As DNA, the CDR3 is TGTGCCAGCAGTGAATCGAGGCCGGACTCTGGAAACACCATATATTTT.

The rearrangement uses TRBV6-5 and TRBJ2-7; D not certain. The germline V and J ends were trimmed by 6 bases and 1 base, with 7 bases remaining between them. The CDR3 extends over 12 amino acids. Germline values: CDR1 MNHEY, CDR2 SVGAGI. The CDR3 nucleotides read TGTGCCAGCAGCTCGCAGTCCTACGAGCAGTACTTC. Residues: CASSSQSYEQYF.

The V gene is TRBV27, the J gene TRBJ2-3, with 11 bases that match TRBD1. CDR1 is MNHEY and CDR2 is SMNVEV in the germline V gene (reference sequence). There are 15 residues in the CDR3. Germline trimming cut 5 bases from V and 4 bases from J; bases unmatched to any gene: 5. In DNA form, the CDR3 reads TGTGCCAGCAGTCGATGGGACAGGGGGGCAGATACGCAGTATTTT. It encodes CASSRWDRGADTQYF.

V and J are TRBV11-3 and TRBJ1-6; D is unresolved. Between the trimmed V and J ends, which lost 3 bases and 0 bases, there was a span of 3 bases. CDR3 size: 14 residues. The germline gives CDR1 SGHNT, CDR2 YENEEA. CDR3 in amino acids: CASSLDSYNSPLHF. The CDR3 region has the DNA TGTGCCAGCAGCTTGGACTCCTATAATTCACCCCTCCACTTT.

This clone was picked up a small number of times. The chain is built from TRBV5-1 and TRBJ2-7; TRBD1 aligns across 8 bases. CDR3 length: 14 amino acids. The V gene's germline CDR1 is SGHRS and CDR2 YFSETQ. Trimming removed 2 bases from V and 5 bases from J; junction bases left unmatched: 6. CDR3 in amino acids: CASSLRTGNDEQYF. The CDR3 nucleotides are TGCGCCAGCAGCTTAAGGACAGGGAACGACGAGCAGTACTTC. The variable domain in full, with the rest retrieved from reference TRBV5-1 and TRBJ2-7, is KAGVTQTPRYLIKTRGQQVTLSCSPISGHRSVSWYQQTPGQGLQFLFEYFSETQRNKGNFPGRFSGRQFSNSRSEMNVSTLELGDSALYLCASSLRTGNDEQYFGPGTRLTVT.

This chain links TRBV5-1 with TRBJ2-2; D not resolved. The CDR3 runs 13 residues. CDR1 SGHRS and CDR2 YFSETQ come from the germline V gene. The germline V and J ends were trimmed by 7 bases and 0 bases, with 7 bases remaining between them. In nucleotides, the CDR3 is TGCGCCAGCCGGGCCCCGAACACCGGGGAGCTGTTTTTT. It encodes CASRAPNTGELFF. The variable domain in full, with the rest retrieved from reference TRBV5-1 and TRBJ2-2, is KAGVTQTPRYLIKTRGQQVTLSCSPISGHRSVSWYQQTPGQGLQFLFEYFSETQRNKGNFPGRFSGRQFSNSRSEMNVSTLELGDSALYLCASRAPNTGELFFGEGSRLTVL.

This rearrangement joins TRBV27 to TRBJ2-3; 9 bases are a match to TRBD2. Per the germline V gene, CDR1 is MNHEY and CDR2 is SMNVEV (reference sequence). This CDR3 has 19 residues. Trimming took 2 bases from V and 6 from J; bases not matched to a gene: 18. CDR3 nucleotide sequence: TGTGCCAGCAGTTTACCGCCTCCGAGGAAGCGGGGGGATGGGGATACGCAGTATTTT. It yields the protein CASSLPPPRKRGDGDTQYF.

This clone showed up just once. This sequence joins TRBV14 and TRBJ2-6, with D perhaps TRBD2 (6 bases). V lost 1 base and J 0 bases, leaving 16 bases between the germline ends. The CDR3 covers 19 residues. The V gene's germline CDR1 is SGHDN and CDR2 FVKESK. CDR3 sequence: CASSQVSGSDFSGANVLTF. The CDR3 bases are TGTGCCAGCAGCCAAGTTTCCGGGAGTGACTTCTCTGGGGCCAACGTCCTGACTTTC. The full variable domain, rest sourced from reference TRBV14 and TRBJ2-6, is EAGVTQFPSHSVIEKGQTVTLRCDPISGHDNLYWYRRVMGKEIKFLLHFVKESKQDESGMPNNRFLAERTGGTYSTLKVQPAELEDSGVYFCASSQVSGSDFSGANVLTFGAGSRLTVL.

The chain employs TRBV5-1 and TRBJ2-2; 9 nucleotides match TRBD2. There are 14 residues in the CDR3. Looked up from germline, CDR1 is SGHRS and CDR2 is YFSETQ. Trimming took 10 bases from V and 5 from J; bases not matched to a gene: 9. CDR3 bases: TGCGCCGGTGCTAGCGGGGAAAGTACCGGGGAGCTGTTTTTT. This gives the protein CAGASGESTGELFF.

The V gene is TRBV7-9, the J gene TRBJ2-7; tentative D call: TRBD2 (6 bases). From germline, CDR1 is SEHNR and CDR2 FQNEAQ (reference sequence). The CDR3 is 14 residues long. V shed 3 bases and J shed 0 bases, with 9 bases lying between them. The CDR3 sequence: CASSLRGASYEQYF. CDR3 sequence (DNA): TGTGCCAGCAGCTTGCGCGGGGCCTCCTACGAGCAGTACTTC.

This chain joins TRBV9 and TRBJ2-7; no definite D call. This CDR3 has 13 amino acids. The germline V gene has CDR1 SGDLS and CDR2 YYNGEE. V shed 0 bases and J shed 4 bases, with 8 bases lying between them. The CDR3 region is CASSVAPGYEQYF. The CDR3 DNA reads TGTGCCAGCAGCGTAGCACCTGGATACGAGCAGTACTTC.

V is TRBV5-1 and J is TRBJ2-3, with D uncertain. The germline V gene encodes CDR1 SGHRS and CDR2 YFSETQ. V lost 3 bases and J 2 bases, leaving 10 bases between the germline ends. The CDR3 has 14 amino acids. The CDR3 sequence: CASSSGLSTDTQYF. Written as DNA, the CDR3 is TGCGCCAGCAGCTCGGGCCTATCCACAGATACGCAGTATTTT.

The chain couples TRBV29-1 to TRBJ1-2, with a weak D call TRBD1 (6 bases). V lost 4 bases and J lost 2, with 14 bases in between. The CDR3 covers 14 residues. The germline V gene has CDR1 SQVTM and CDR2 ANQGSEA. The CDR3 DNA sequence: TGCAGCGTTGGGTCTACAGGGAGGAACTATGGCTACACCTTC. Amino acid sequence: CSVGSTGRNYGYTF.

This clone was recorded once. This rearrangement joins TRBV10-3 to TRBJ1-2, with TRBD1 matching 9 bases. This CDR3 region has 14 residues. Trimming at V came to 4 bases and at J to 5 bases, leaving 5 bases not matched to a gene. From germline, CDR1 is ENHRY and CDR2 SYGVKD. CDR3 sequence reads: CAISGQGVGYGYTF. CDR3 DNA sequence: TGTGCCATCAGTGGACAGGGGGTAGGGTATGGCTACACCTTC.

The genes are TRBV2 and TRBJ2-7; 7 bases align to TRBD1. This CDR3 has 12 residues. The germline CDR1 and CDR2 sequences are SNHLY and FYNNEI. V lost 6 bases, J lost 5 bases, and 4 bases stayed unmatched. The CDR3 sequence: CASRGDSDEQYF. Written as DNA, the CDR3 is TGTGCCAGCAGAGGGGACAGCGACGAGCAGTACTTC.

The rearrangement uses TRBV2 and TRBJ1-6; D is unresolved. Germline CDR1 is SNHLY and CDR2 is FYNNEI. With 2 bases removed from V and 8 bases from J, the gap between germline ends came to 13 bases. This CDR3 region has 15 residues. CDR3 loop: CASSEMGIGDSPLHF. The CDR3 DNA reads as TGTGCCAGCAGTGAAATGGGAATTGGGGATTCACCCCTCCACTTT.

This chain links TRBV6-6 with TRBJ1-2; 8 positions match TRBD1. The CDR3 consists of 14 residues. V lost 0 bases to trimming and J lost 5 bases; unmatched junction nucleotides: 2. From germline, CDR1 is MNHNY and CDR2 SVGAGI (reference sequence). CDR3 DNA sequence: TGTGCCAGCAGTTACTCAACAGGGGGTTATGGCTACACCTTC. This sequence encodes CASSYSTGGYGYTF.

This rearrangement joins TRBV5-1 to TRBJ1-5; 7 nucleotides match TRBD1. CDR1 and CDR2 (germline): SGHRS, YFSETQ. Unmatched junction bases numbered 4, after V lost 4 bases and J lost 3 bases. The CDR3 extends over 14 amino acids. The CDR3 loop reads CASSPGTANQPQHF. The CDR3 nucleotides are TGCGCCAGCAGCCCTGGGACAGCCAATCAGCCCCAGCATTTT.